The next 5 T cell receptor beta chains were all read from a single sample in a study of T-cell memory formation after mild COVID-19. TCRdb reanalysed the 5' RACE reads using MiXCR and keeps one entry per CDR3 protein. The sample contains a few hundred thousand distinct CDR3 sequences, about 20% of which appear only once. Sequencing was performed on PBMCs or a T cell subset sorted from them (not recorded which). The receptors stem from an adult woman who had mild COVID-19 (a few samples of this study predate the infection). Cell type and time point are not known.

This clonotype was found a few times. J is TRBJ1-1 and V is TRBV12-3 or TRBV12-4; D gene ambiguous. The germline V and J ends were trimmed by 7 bases and 0 bases, with 12 bases remaining between them. The CDR3 is made up of 14 amino acids. The CDR3 is CASTWMDLNTEAFF. The CDR3 region has the DNA TGTGCCAGCACCTGGATGGACTTGAACACTGAAGCTTTCTTT.

The chain has TRBV14 and TRBJ1-4; the D gene is possibly TRBD1 (5 bases). Germline CDR1 and CDR2: SGHDN and FVKESK. V lost 1 base and J lost 15, with 12 bases in between. This CDR3 region has 12 residues. In nucleotides, the CDR3 is TGTGCCAGCAGCCAAGCCGGGGCAAGGGTGTTTTTT. Translated, it gives CASSQAGARVFF.

The chain combines TRBV15 with TRBJ1-6; 7 nucleotides agree with TRBD1. This CDR3 region has 16 residues. Germline loops: CDR1 LNHNV, CDR2 YYDKDF (reference sequence). J gave up 9 bases and V 1 base, and 9 bases lay outside the gene matches. The CDR3 here is CATSRGLGQVASPLHF. The CDR3 DNA sequence: TGTGCCACCAGCAGAGGTCTAGGACAGGTAGCTTCACCCCTCCACTTT.

V is TRBV18 and J is TRBJ2-6, with D uncertain. CDR1 KGHSH and CDR2 LQKENI come from the germline V gene. The ends were cut back, 1 base at V and 0 bases at J, with 13 bases in the middle. The CDR3 extends over 18 amino acids. The CDR3 sequence is CASSPRRAAVSGANVLTF. The CDR3 nucleotides are TGTGCCAGCTCACCACGACGGGCGGCGGTCTCTGGGGCCAACGTCCTGACTTTC.

The chain employs TRBV30 and TRBJ2-2; 7 bases fit TRBD1. V was pared by 8 bases and J by 6 bases, with 12 bases of the junction left unmatched. The CDR3 is made up of 14 amino acids. The germline CDR1 and CDR2 sequences are GTSNPN and SVGIG (reference sequence). The CDR3 region has the DNA TGTGCCCTCGACAGGGCTTTTGTCGCCGGGGAGCTGTTTTTT. Translation: CALDRAFVAGELFF.